The T cell receptor beta chain described here comes from a study of post-analysis software for immune sequencing data (dated by TCRdb to between 2015 and 2016). For the wider study: Disease courses on record covered relapsing-remitting, secondary progressive and progressive-relapsing multiple sclerosis, though some patients had no subtype annotation. Patient repertoires were compared against 11 previously published healthy control repertoires from donors aged roughly 6 to 26 years. A subset of samples was prepared in parallel using single-end sample barcoding, then pooled and co-amplified after Illumina adapter ligation. The research as a whole found: Compared with controls, multiple sclerosis patients had significantly lower normalized Chao1 diversity, a finding suggesting substantial peripheral T-cell clonal expansion. Strong co-clustering of samples prepared in the same batch was shown by direct clustering with F measure, prompting a batch-effect correction. A handful of TRBV segments, including TRBV5-6, TRBV5-1 and TRBV20-1, were significantly more frequent in patients than controls. The multiple sclerosis patient group was slightly younger than the control group.

This clonotype has only a few counts. The antigen it recognizes is unknown. Base-call qualities are not available, and no considerably larger clone is one nucleotide away. The library came from PCR. The reads were generated on an Illumina HiSeq 2500. Unique molecular identifiers were incorporated into TCR beta cDNA libraries to reduce PCR and sequencing biases. Every 1 to 10 million input T cells yielded roughly 500,000 cDNA molecules, meaning each molecule approximated one T cell. Patient libraries were prepared and sequenced with the same protocol used for the earlier healthy control dataset. Within a given batch, samples were prepared together, multiplexed and sequenced on the same HiSeq lane. As for how the authors treated the data: Raw barcoded reads were processed with MIGEC, discarding single-read molecular identifier groups before consensus assembly and CDR3 extraction. Clonotype tables were post-analysed with VDJtools, normalizing diversity by down-sampling all datasets to the smallest sample size. To correct batch-related cross-sample contamination, repertoire overlap clustering matched CDR3 amino acid sequences but not nucleotide sequences. The public reads were quality trimmed at Q25 with fastp and then assembled into clones with MiXCR by TCRdb, keeping productive beta chains. Rows matching on CDR3 protein sequence are summarized as one entry with the most common DNA and genes. TCRdb's processing, not the authors', yielded these V and J calls. Across this sample there are fewer than 900,000 distinct CDR3 sequences, with about half seen only once. The ten largest clonotypes hold just under 5% of the sample.

To demonstrate the VDJtools post-analysis software, TCR beta repertoires were profiled from the peripheral blood of roughly 14 young patients with multiple sclerosis. The patients with multiple sclerosis were children and adolescents between 6 and 15 years of age. Looking up the germline V gene yields CDR1 ENHRY and CDR2 SYGVKD. Taken from cysteine to phenylalanine, the CDR3 has 15 residues. The entry retains the CDR3 DNA only, 45 bases that are in frame from base 1. Ends trimmed: V by 6 bases, J by 5 bases; bases unmatched to a gene: 9. The chain employs TRBV10-3 and TRBJ2-5; 10 middle bases align to TRBD2. This clonotype was obtained from a girl aged 10-17 years with multiple sclerosis. The sequenced sample consisted of blood. Here the CDR3 is given as CAIRASSGRSETQYF. The DNA sequence follows: TGTGCCATCAGAGCCTCTAGCGGGAGATCGGAGACCCAGTACTTC.